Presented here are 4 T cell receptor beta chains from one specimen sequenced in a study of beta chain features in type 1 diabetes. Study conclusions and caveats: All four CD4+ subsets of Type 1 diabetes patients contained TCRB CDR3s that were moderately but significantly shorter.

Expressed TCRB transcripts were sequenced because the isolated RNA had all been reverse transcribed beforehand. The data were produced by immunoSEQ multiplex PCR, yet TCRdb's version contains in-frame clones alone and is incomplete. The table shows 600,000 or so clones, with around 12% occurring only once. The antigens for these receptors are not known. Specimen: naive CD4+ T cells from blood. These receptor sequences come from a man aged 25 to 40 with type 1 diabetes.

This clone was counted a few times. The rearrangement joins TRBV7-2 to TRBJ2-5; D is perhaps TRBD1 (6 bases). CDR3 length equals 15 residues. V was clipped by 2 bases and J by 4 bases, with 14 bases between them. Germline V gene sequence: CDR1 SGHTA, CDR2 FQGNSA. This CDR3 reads CASSLNAGVGETQYF. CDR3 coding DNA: TGTGCCAGCAGCTTAAACGCAGGGGTGGGAGAGACCCAGTACTTC. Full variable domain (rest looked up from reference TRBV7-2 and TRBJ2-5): GAGVSQSPSNKVTEKGKDVELRCDPISGHTALYWYRQSLGQGLEFLIYFQGNSAPDKSGLPSDRFSAERTGGSVSTLTIQRTQQEDSAVYLCASSLNAGVGETQYFGPGTRLLVL.

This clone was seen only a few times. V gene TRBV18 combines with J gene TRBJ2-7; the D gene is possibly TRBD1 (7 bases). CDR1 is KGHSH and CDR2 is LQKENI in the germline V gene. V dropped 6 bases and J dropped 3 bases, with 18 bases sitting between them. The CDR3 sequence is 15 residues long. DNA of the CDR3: TGTGCCAGCTCGCCTCGACAGGGACTTCTCTACGAGCAGTACTTC. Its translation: CASSPRQGLLYEQYF.

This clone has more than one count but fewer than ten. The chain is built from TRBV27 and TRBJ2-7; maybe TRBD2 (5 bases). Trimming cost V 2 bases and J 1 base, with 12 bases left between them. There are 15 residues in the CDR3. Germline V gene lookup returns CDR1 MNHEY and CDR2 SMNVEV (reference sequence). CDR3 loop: CASSLRAQRSYEQYF. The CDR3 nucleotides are TGTGCCAGCAGTTTAAGGGCCCAGCGGTCCTACGAGCAGTACTTC.

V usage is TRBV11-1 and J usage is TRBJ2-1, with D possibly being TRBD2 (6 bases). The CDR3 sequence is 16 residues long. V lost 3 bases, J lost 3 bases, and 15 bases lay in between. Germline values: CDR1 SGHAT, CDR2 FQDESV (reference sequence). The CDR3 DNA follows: TGTGCCAGCAGCTTCTCCGCCGGCGGGGACTACAATGAGCAGTTCTTC. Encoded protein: CASSFSAGGDYNEQFF.